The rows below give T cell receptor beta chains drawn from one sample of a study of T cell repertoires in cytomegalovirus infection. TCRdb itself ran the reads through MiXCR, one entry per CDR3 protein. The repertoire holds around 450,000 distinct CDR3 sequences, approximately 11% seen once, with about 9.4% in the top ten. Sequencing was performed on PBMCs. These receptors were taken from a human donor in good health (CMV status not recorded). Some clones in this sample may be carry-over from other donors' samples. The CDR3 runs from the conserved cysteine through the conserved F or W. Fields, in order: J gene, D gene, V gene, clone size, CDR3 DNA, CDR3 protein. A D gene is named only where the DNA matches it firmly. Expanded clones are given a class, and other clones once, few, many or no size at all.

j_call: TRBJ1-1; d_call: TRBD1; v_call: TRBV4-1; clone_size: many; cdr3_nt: TGCGCCAGCAGCCAAGATTTAGGACAGGGGAACACTGAAGCTTTCTTT; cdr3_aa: CASSQDLGQGNTEAFF
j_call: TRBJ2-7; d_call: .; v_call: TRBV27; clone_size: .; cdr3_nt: TGTGCCAGCAGGGAGTTCAGGGGAGGGACCTACGAGCAGTACTTC; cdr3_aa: CASREFRGGTYEQYF
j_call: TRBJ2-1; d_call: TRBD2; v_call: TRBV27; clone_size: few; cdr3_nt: TGTGCCAGCAGCCCGGAGACTAGCGGGGCTTACAATGAGCAGTTCTTC; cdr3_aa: CASSPETSGAYNEQFF
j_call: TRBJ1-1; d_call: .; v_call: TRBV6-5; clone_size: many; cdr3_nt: TGTGCCAGCAGGCGACCGGGGACGAACACTGAAGCTTTCTTT; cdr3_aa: CASRRPGTNTEAFF
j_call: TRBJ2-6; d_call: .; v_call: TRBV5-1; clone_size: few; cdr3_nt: TGCGCCAGCAGCCCCCCCGGGACTCTCTCTGGGGCCAACGTCCTGACTTTC; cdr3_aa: CASSPPGTLSGANVLTF
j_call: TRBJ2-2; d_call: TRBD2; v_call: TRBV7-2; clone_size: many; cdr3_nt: TGTGCCAGCAGTTGGACTAGCGGGAGGGCCCGCACCGGGGAGCTGTTTTTT; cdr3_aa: CASSWTSGRARTGELFF
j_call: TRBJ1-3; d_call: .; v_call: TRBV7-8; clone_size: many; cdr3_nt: TGTGCCAGCAGCCCCGACAGGACCTCTGGAAACACCATATATTTT; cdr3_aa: CASSPDRTSGNTIYF
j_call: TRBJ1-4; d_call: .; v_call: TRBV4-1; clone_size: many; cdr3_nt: TGCGCCAGCAGCCGGTTACTTAATGAAAAACTGTTTTTT; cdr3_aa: CASSRLLNEKLFF
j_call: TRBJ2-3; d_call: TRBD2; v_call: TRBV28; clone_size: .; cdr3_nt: TGTGCCAGCAGCCAAGCGGGAAGGGTCGTGCATACGCAGTATTTT; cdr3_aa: CASSQAGRVVHTQYF
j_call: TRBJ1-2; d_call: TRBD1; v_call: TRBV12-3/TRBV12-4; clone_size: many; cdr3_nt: TGTGCCAGCAGTGCAGGGACAGGGAGTGGCTACACCTTC; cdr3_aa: CASSAGTGSGYTF
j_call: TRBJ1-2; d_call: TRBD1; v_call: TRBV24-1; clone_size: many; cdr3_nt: TGTGCCACCAGTGACGAGACAGGGCTCTATGGCTACACCTTC; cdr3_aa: CATSDETGLYGYTF
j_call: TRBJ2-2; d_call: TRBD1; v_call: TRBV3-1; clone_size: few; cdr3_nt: TGTGCCAGCAGCCATGACAGGGGTGGCGCCGGGGAGCTGTTTTTT; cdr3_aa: CASSHDRGGAGELFF
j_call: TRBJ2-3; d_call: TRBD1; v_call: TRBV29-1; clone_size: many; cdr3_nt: TGCAGCGTTCCTGAACAGGGGGCAGATACGCAGTATTTT; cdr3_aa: CSVPEQGADTQYF
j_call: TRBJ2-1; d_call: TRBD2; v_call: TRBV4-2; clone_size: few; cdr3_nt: TGTGCCAGCAGCCAAGGGAGCGCTAGCGGGGGACAGTACAATGAGCAGTTCTTC; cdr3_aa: CASSQGSASGGQYNEQFF
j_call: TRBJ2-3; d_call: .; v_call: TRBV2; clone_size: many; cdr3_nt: TGTGCCAGCAGTCGGGACTCTGATACAGATACGCAGTATTTT; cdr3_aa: CASSRDSDTDTQYF
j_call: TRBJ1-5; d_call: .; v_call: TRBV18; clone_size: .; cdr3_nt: TGTGCCAGCTCACCACCGATGCAGCCCCAGCATTTT; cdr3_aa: CASSPPMQPQHF
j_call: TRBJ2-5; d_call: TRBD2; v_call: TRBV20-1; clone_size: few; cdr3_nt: TGCAGTGCAGTTAGCGGGGGGGTACAAGAGACCCAGTACTTC; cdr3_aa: CSAVSGGVQETQYF
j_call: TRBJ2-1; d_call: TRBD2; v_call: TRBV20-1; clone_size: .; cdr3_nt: TGCAGTGCTAGTCGAAGCGGGAGAACCTACAATGAGCAGTTCTTC; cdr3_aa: CSASRSGRTYNEQFF
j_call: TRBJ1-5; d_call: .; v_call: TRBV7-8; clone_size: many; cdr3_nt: TGTGCCAGCAGCTTAGGGGCAAGCAATCAGCCCCAGCATTTT; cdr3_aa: CASSLGASNQPQHF
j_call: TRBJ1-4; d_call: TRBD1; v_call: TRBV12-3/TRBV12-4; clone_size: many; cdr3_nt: TGTGCCAGCAGTTTAGGACAGGGGGTATCAGAAAAACTGTTTTTT; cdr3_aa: CASSLGQGVSEKLFF
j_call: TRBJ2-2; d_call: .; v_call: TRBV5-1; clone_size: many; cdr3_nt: TGCGCCAGCAGCTTGTACTCCGGGGAGCTGTTTTTT; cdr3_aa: CASSLYSGELFF
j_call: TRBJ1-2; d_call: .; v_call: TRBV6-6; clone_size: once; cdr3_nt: TGTGCCAGCAGGACTGTCCGGGCGGTAACAAGGGGCTACACCTTC; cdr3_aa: CASRTVRAVTRGYTF
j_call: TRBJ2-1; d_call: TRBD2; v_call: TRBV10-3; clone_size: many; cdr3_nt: TGTGCCATCAGCACACGACAGCGGGGGCCCAATGAGCAGTTCTTC; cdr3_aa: CAISTRQRGPNEQFF
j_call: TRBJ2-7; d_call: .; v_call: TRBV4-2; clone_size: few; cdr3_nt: TGTGCCAGCAGCCAAGATCTTTGGGACTACGAGCAGTACTTC; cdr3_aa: CASSQDLWDYEQYF
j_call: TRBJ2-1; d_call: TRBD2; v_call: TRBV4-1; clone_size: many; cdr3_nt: TGCGCCAGCAGCCAAGATCTGCGAGGACTAGCTAGTACTGAGCAGTTCTTC; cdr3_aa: CASSQDLRGLASTEQFF
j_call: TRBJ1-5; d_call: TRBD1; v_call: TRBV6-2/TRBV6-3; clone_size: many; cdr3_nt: TGTGCCAGCAGTTACCGGACAGGGTTGCAGCCCCAGCATTTT; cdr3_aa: CASSYRTGLQPQHF
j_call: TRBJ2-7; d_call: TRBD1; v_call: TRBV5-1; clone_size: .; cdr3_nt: TGCGCCAGCAGCTTCGGTGCTACAGGGGGCCGGTACGAGCAGTACTTC; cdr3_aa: CASSFGATGGRYEQYF
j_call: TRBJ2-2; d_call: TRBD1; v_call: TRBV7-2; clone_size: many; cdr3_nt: TGTGCCAGCAGAGTACAGGGGGCGAATTCCGGGGAGCTGTTTTTT; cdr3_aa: CASRVQGANSGELFF
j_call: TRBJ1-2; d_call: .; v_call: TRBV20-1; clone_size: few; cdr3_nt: TGCAGTGCCCCCTACCATGGCTACACCTTC; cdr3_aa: CSAPYHGYTF
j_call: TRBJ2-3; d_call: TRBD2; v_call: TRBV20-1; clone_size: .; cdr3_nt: TGCAGTGCCCTCCACCCTAGCGGATCCACAGATACGCAGTATTTT; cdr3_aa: CSALHPSGSTDTQYF
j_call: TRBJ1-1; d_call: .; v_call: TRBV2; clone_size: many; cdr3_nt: TGTGCCAGCAGTGTGGGGGTAACTGAAGCTTTCTTT; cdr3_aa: CASSVGVTEAFF
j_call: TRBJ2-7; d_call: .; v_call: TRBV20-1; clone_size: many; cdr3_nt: TGCAGTGCCCCGGGGCCATCACTATCCTACGAGCAGTACTTC; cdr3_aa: CSAPGPSLSYEQYF
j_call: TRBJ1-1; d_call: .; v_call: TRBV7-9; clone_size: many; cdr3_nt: TGTGCCAGCGTGAAAAGAAGCTACACTGAAGCTTTCTTT; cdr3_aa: CASVKRSYTEAFF